Listed below are T cell receptor beta chains from one sample, sequenced in a study of blood T cell repertoires in COVID-19. Clones were sequenced by immunoSEQ multiplex PCR, and TCRdb holds only the in-frame ones, with some missing. The sample carries about 210,000 clones, roughly 86% recorded once. The material sequenced was peripheral blood. The source of these receptors is a woman aged 40 to 50 with acute or convalescent COVID-19. CDR3s include the opening cysteine and the closing phenylalanine or tryptophan. D genes are given only for firm matches. Size values are once, few and many counts, or a class for expanded clones, and some rows have none.

abundance	v_gene	j_gene	d_gene	CDR3aa	CDR3nt
-	TRBV27	TRBJ2-1	TRBD2	CASSFSGKNEQFF	TGTGCCAGCAGCTTCAGCGGGAAGAATGAGCAGTTCTTC
few	TRBV7-6	TRBJ2-7	-	CASSPEEGFSYEQYF	TGTGCCAGCAGCCCGGAGGAGGGTTTCTCCTACGAGCAGTACTTC
-	TRBV11-3	TRBJ2-5	TRBD2	CASSLARDYRYQETQYF	TGTGCCAGCAGCTTAGCCCGGGACTACCGGTACCAAGAGACCCAGTACTTC
-	TRBV7-8	TRBJ2-2	TRBD2	CASSRVHLAGGPVGELFF	TGTGCCAGCAGCCGAGTTCATCTAGCGGGAGGGCCGGTCGGGGAGCTGTTTTTT
-	TRBV19	TRBJ2-5	TRBD1	CASSRDREETQYF	TGTGCCAGTAGTAGGGACAGGGAAGAGACCCAGTACTTC
-	TRBV5-5	TRBJ1-1	-	CASSLSTGLSNTEAFF	TGTGCCAGCAGCTTGTCGACAGGCTTGAGTAACACTGAAGCTTTCTTT
-	TRBV7-2	TRBJ2-1	-	CASSLASTYEQFF	TGTGCCAGCAGCTTAGCCAGTACCTATGAGCAGTTCTTC
-	TRBV19	TRBJ2-1	TRBD1	CASSIVGTGGYGEQFF	TGTGCCAGTAGTATCGTGGGGACAGGGGGATATGGTGAGCAGTTCTTC
-	TRBV11-3	TRBJ2-3	-	CASSPRLGDTQYF	TGTGCCAGCAGCCCAAGACTTGGAGATACGCAGTATTTT
-	TRBV20-1	TRBJ1-1	TRBD1	CSASRQGSFLNTEAFF	TGCAGTGCTAGTAGACAGGGCTCCTTTCTGAACACTGAAGCTTTCTTT
-	TRBV6-1	TRBJ2-5	TRBD2	CASSAGLVRETQYF	TGTGCCAGCAGTGCGGGACTAGTAAGGGAGACCCAGTACTTC
-	TRBV18	TRBJ1-2	-	CASSPGREGYGYTF	TGTGCCAGCTCACCGGGAAGGGAGGGCTATGGCTACACCTTC
-	TRBV4-1	TRBJ1-5	TRBD1	CASSEGIQGGNQPQHF	TGCGCCAGCAGCGAGGGGATACAGGGGGGCAATCAGCCCCAGCATTTT
few	TRBV4-3	TRBJ1-6	-	CASSQGGLWGSPLHF	TGCGCCAGCAGCCAAGGTGGACTGTGGGGTTCACCCCTCCACTTT
-	TRBV6-5	TRBJ2-5	TRBD2	CASSYGTSRETQYF	TGTGCCAGCAGTTACGGGACTAGCCGGGAGACCCAGTACTTC
-	TRBV4-3	TRBJ2-7	-	CASSQESGFYYEQYF	TGCGCCAGCAGCCAAGAATCCGGGTTCTACTACGAGCAGTACTTC
-	TRBV9	TRBJ1-1	-	CASSGGVVPYNTEAFF	TGTGCCAGCAGCGGGGGGGTCGTCCCGTACAACACTGAAGCTTTCTTT
-	TRBV27	TRBJ2-7	TRBD1	CASSPGAGGVAYEQYF	TGTGCCAGCAGTCCAGGCGCAGGGGGCGTAGCGTACGAGCAGTACTTC